Listed below are T cell receptor beta chains from one sample, sequenced in a study of Tregs in tolerant kidney transplant recipients. Method: immunoSEQ multiplex PCR; TCRdb's copy keeps in-frame clones and lacks some. The sample records around 61,000 clones, around 87% being singletons. Here the sequenced sample was CD4+ T cells from blood (PBMCs), taken 6 months after the transplant. The receptors derive from a human patient who received a combined kidney and bone marrow transplant. Some T cells may originate from the graft donor. Both conserved end residues are part of each CDR3. Fields, in order: J gene, clone size, V gene, D gene, CDR3 DNA, CDR3 protein. D genes are given only for firm matches. Some rows mark clone size as missing; the rest say once, few, many or name a class of expanded clone.

j_gene: TRBJ2-7; abundance: .; v_gene: TRBV15; d_gene: .; CDR3nt: TGTGCCACCAGCAGAGATAAAGGCAGGGGCTTCTCCTACGAGCAGTACTTC; CDR3aa: CATSRDKGRGFSYEQYF
j_gene: TRBJ1-1; abundance: once; v_gene: TRBV30; d_gene: TRBD1; CDR3nt: TGTGCCTGGAGTGTACACAGGGGGCGAGCTGAAGCTTTCTTT; CDR3aa: CAWSVHRGRAEAFF
j_gene: TRBJ1-4; abundance: .; v_gene: TRBV7-2; d_gene: .; CDR3nt: TGTGCCAGCAGCTTAGCTTCGGATGAAAAACTGTTTTTT; CDR3aa: CASSLASDEKLFF
j_gene: TRBJ2-2; abundance: .; v_gene: TRBV5-4; d_gene: .; CDR3nt: TGTGCCAGCAGCGGGGGCCGGTGGAACAGTAACACCGGGGAGCTGTTTTTT; CDR3aa: CASSGGRWNSNTGELFF
j_gene: TRBJ2-1; abundance: .; v_gene: TRBV7-9; d_gene: TRBD2; CDR3nt: TGTGCCAGCAGCTTAGTGATTGCTACCGGGGAGGGGATGAACTATGAGCAGTTCTTC; CDR3aa: CASSLVIATGEGMNYEQFF
j_gene: TRBJ1-6; abundance: .; v_gene: TRBV7-8; d_gene: .; CDR3nt: TGTGCCAGCAGCCCCCGGGGGGGCCACAATTCACCCCTCCACTTT; CDR3aa: CASSPRGGHNSPLHF
j_gene: TRBJ1-5; abundance: .; v_gene: TRBV18; d_gene: TRBD1; CDR3nt: TGTGCCAGCTCACTGCAGGGGGCCGATCAGCCCCAGCATTTT; CDR3aa: CASSLQGADQPQHF
j_gene: TRBJ2-1; abundance: .; v_gene: TRBV5-1; d_gene: TRBD2; CDR3nt: TGCGCCAGCAGCTTGGCCCCCGGACTAGCGGGAGGATCCTACAATGAGCAGTTCTTC; CDR3aa: CASSLAPGLAGGSYNEQFF
j_gene: TRBJ2-3; abundance: .; v_gene: TRBV19; d_gene: .; CDR3nt: TGTGCCAGTAGTATCCCCCGTACAGATACGCAGTATTTT; CDR3aa: CASSIPRTDTQYF
j_gene: TRBJ1-2; abundance: .; v_gene: TRBV5-4; d_gene: .; CDR3nt: TGTGCCAGCAGCACGCCGGGACAAGCCCCTGGGGGCTACACCTTC; CDR3aa: CASSTPGQAPGGYTF
j_gene: TRBJ2-4; abundance: .; v_gene: TRBV6-5; d_gene: .; CDR3nt: TGTGCCAGCAGAACAGGGAACCTGGACATTCAGTACTTC; CDR3aa: CASRTGNLDIQYF
j_gene: TRBJ1-2; abundance: .; v_gene: TRBV9; d_gene: .; CDR3nt: TGTGCCAGCAGCGCCCGACAGGAAAATGGCTACACCTTC; CDR3aa: CASSARQENGYTF
j_gene: TRBJ1-5; abundance: .; v_gene: TRBV30; d_gene: TRBD1; CDR3nt: TGTGCCTGGAGTGTAGGGGGCAGGACCCAGCATTTT; CDR3aa: CAWSVGGRTQHF
j_gene: TRBJ1-1; abundance: .; v_gene: TRBV10-3; d_gene: .; CDR3nt: TGTGCCATCGGGGGGGTGGGTGCCACTGAAGCTTTCTTT; CDR3aa: CAIGGVGATEAFF
j_gene: TRBJ1-5; abundance: .; v_gene: TRBV30; d_gene: TRBD1; CDR3nt: TGTGCCTGGAGTGGGCAGGGGGATCAGCCCCAGCATTTT; CDR3aa: CAWSGQGDQPQHF
j_gene: TRBJ1-1; abundance: .; v_gene: TRBV7-7; d_gene: .; CDR3nt: TGTGCCAGCAGCTTAAACCGCGACAGCGAAGCTTTCTTT; CDR3aa: CASSLNRDSEAFF
j_gene: TRBJ2-3; abundance: .; v_gene: TRBV19; d_gene: .; CDR3nt: TGTGCCAGTTGCCTCCGACAGGTTAGCACAGATACGCAGTATTTT; CDR3aa: CASCLRQVSTDTQYF
j_gene: TRBJ2-7; abundance: .; v_gene: TRBV15; d_gene: .; CDR3nt: TGTGCCACCAGCACTAGCAGGGGAGGGCAACGAGGGTACGAGCAGTACTTC; CDR3aa: CATSTSRGGQRGYEQYF
j_gene: TRBJ1-2; abundance: .; v_gene: TRBV19; d_gene: .; CDR3nt: TGTGCCAGTAGTATAGCCTCTAACTATGGCTACACCTTC; CDR3aa: CASSIASNYGYTF
j_gene: TRBJ2-3; abundance: .; v_gene: TRBV4-1; d_gene: TRBD2; CDR3nt: TGCGCCAGCAGCCCTCAAGATCGAGGGACTAGCGGGAGGGGGCGAACAGATACGCAGTATTTT; CDR3aa: CASSPQDRGTSGRGRTDTQYF
j_gene: TRBJ2-3; abundance: .; v_gene: TRBV7-3; d_gene: .; CDR3nt: TGTGCCAGCAGCTTATCGCAGGGTGATACGCAGTATTTT; CDR3aa: CASSLSQGDTQYF
j_gene: TRBJ2-1; abundance: .; v_gene: TRBV7-3; d_gene: .; CDR3nt: TGTGCCAGCAGCTTAACGGGAGGGGGTATCGCCTACAATGAGCAGTTCTTC; CDR3aa: CASSLTGGGIAYNEQFF
j_gene: TRBJ1-2; abundance: .; v_gene: TRBV5-1; d_gene: .; CDR3nt: TGCGCCAGCAGCTTTACAGGAGACTATGGCTACACCTTC; CDR3aa: CASSFTGDYGYTF
j_gene: TRBJ1-1; abundance: .; v_gene: TRBV7-2; d_gene: TRBD1; CDR3nt: TGTGCCAGCAGCTTCACAGGGGACACTGAAGCTTTCTTT; CDR3aa: CASSFTGDTEAFF
j_gene: TRBJ1-5; abundance: .; v_gene: TRBV7-2; d_gene: TRBD1; CDR3nt: TGTGCCAGCAGCCCACAACCGGGACAGGGGGTAAGTCAGCCCCAGCATTTT; CDR3aa: CASSPQPGQGVSQPQHF